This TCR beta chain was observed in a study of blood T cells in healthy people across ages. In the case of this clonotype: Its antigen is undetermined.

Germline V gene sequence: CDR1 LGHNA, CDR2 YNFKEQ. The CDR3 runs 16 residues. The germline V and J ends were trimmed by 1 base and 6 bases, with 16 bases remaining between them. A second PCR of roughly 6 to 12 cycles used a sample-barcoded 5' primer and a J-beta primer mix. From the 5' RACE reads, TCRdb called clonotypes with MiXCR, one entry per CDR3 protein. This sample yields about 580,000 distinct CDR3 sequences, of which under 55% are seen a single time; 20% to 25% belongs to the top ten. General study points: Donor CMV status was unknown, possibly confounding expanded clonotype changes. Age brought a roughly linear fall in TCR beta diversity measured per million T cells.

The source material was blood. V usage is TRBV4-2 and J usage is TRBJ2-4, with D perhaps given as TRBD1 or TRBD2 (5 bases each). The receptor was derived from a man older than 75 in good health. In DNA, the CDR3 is TGTGCCAGCAGCCAAGGGTTCGAGGGTGGGGGAAACATTCAGTACTTC. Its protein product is CASSQGFEGGGNIQYF.